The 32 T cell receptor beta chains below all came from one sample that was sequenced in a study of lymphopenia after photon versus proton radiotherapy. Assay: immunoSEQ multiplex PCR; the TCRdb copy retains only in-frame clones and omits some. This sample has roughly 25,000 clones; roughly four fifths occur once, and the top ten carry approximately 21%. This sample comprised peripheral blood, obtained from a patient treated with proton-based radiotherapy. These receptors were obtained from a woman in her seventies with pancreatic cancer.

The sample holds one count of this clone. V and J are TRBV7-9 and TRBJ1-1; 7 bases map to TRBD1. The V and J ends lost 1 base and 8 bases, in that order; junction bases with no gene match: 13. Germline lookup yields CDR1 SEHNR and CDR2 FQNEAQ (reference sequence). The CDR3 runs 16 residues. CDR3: CASSLVLGAGGWEAFF. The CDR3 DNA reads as TGTGCCAGCAGCTTAGTACTCGGGGCAGGGGGATGGGAAGCTTTCTTT.

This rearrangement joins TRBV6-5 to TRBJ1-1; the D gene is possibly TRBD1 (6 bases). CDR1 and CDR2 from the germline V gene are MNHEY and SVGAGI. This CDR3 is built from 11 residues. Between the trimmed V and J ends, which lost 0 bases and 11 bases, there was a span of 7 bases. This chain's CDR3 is CASSYSGQAFF. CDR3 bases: TGTGCCAGCAGTTACTCAGGACAGGCTTTCTTT.

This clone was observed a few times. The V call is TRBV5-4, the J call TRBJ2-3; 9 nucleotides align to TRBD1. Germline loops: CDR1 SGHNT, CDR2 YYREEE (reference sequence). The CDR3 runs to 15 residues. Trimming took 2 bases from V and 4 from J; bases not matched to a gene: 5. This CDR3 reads CASSLTGGMSDTQYF. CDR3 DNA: TGTGCCAGCAGCTTAACAGGGGGCATGTCAGATACGCAGTATTTT.

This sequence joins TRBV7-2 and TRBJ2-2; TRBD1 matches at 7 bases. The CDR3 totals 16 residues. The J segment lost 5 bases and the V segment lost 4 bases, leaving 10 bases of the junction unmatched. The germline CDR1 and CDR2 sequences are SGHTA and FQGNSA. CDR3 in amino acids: CASSSTTGLGTGELFF. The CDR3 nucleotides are TGTGCCAGCAGCTCCACGACAGGGTTAGGAACCGGGGAGCTGTTTTTT.

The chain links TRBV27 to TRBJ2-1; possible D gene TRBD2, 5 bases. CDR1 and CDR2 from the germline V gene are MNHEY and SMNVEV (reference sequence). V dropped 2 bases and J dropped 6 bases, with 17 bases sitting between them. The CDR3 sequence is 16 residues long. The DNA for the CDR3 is TGTGCCAGCAGTTTAGATAGTCGAAAAGGAGGCAATGAGCAGTTCTTC. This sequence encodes CASSLDSRKGGNEQFF.

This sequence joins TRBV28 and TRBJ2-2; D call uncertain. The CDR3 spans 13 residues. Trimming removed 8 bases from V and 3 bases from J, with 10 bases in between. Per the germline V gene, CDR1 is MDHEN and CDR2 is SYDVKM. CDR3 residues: CASGPPHTGELFF. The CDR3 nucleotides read TGTGCCAGCGGCCCGCCCCACACCGGGGAGCTGTTTTTT.

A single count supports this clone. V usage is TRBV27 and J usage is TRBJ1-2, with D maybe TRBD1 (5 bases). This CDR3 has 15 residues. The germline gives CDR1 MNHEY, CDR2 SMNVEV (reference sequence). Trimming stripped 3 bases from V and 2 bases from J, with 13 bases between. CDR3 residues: CASSFGAGLNYGYTF. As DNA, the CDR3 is TGTGCCAGCAGTTTTGGGGCAGGGCTGAACTATGGCTACACCTTC.

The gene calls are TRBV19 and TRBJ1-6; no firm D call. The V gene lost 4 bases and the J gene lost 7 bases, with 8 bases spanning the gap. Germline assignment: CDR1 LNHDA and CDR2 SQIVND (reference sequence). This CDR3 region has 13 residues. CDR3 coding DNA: TGTGCCAGTAGTACCGCTCCGAATTCACCCCTCCACTTT. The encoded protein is CASSTAPNSPLHF.

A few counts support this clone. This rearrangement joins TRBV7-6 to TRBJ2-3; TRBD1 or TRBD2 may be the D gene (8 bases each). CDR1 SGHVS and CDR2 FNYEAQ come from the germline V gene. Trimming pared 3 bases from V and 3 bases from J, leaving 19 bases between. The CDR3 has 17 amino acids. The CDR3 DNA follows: TGTGCCAGCAGCTTGGGGGACAGGATAGCGGGAACAGATACGCAGTATTTT. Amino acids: CASSLGDRIAGTDTQYF.

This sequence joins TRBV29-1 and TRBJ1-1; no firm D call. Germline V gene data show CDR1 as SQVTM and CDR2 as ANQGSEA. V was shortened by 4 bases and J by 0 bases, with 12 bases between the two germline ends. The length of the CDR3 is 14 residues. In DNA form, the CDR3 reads TGCAGCGTTGGCCTCAGATCCATGAACACTGAAGCTTTCTTT. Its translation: CSVGLRSMNTEAFF.

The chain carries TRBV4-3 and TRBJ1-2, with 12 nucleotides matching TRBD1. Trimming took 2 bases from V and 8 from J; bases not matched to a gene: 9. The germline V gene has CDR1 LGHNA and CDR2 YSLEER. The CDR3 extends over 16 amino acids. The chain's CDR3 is CASSQPGTGGSSGYTF. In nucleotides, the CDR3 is TGCGCCAGCAGCCAACCAGGGACAGGGGGCAGCTCAGGCTACACCTTC.

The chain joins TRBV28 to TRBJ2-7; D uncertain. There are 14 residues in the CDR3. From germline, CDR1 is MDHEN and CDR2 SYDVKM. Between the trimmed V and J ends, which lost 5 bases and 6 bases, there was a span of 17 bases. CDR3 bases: TGTGCCAGCAGTACAGACGCGACCCTAACCGAGCAGTACTTC. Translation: CASSTDATLTEQYF.

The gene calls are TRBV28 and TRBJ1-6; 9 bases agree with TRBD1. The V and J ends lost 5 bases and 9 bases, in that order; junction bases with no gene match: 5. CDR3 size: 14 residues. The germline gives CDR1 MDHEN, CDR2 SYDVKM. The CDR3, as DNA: TGTGCCAGCAGTCGGACAGGGGCGGTTTCACCCCTCCACTTT. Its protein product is CASSRTGAVSPLHF.

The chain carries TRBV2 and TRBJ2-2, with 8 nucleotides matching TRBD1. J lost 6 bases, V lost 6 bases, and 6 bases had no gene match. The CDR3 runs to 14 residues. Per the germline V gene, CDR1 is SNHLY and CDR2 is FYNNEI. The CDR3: CASRVDRAAGELFF. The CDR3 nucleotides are TGTGCCAGCAGGGTGGACAGGGCGGCCGGGGAGCTGTTTTTT.

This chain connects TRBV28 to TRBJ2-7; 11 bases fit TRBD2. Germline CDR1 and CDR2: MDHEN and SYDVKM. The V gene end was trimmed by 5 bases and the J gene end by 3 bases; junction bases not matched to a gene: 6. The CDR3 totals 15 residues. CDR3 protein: CASSLIGLAGYEQYF. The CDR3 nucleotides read TGTGCCAGCAGTCTAATAGGACTAGCGGGCTACGAGCAGTACTTC.

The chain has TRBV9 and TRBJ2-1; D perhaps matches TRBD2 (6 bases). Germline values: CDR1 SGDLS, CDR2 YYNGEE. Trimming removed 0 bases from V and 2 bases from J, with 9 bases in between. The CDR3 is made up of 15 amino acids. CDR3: CASSVEPGAYNEQFF. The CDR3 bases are TGTGCCAGCAGCGTAGAGCCGGGAGCCTACAATGAGCAGTTCTTC.

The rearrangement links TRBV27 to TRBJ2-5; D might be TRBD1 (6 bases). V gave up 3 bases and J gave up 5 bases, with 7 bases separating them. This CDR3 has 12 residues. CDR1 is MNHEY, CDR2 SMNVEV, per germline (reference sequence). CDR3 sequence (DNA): TGTGCCAGCAGTTTTAGGGGGGAGACCCAGTACTTC. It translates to CASSFRGETQYF.

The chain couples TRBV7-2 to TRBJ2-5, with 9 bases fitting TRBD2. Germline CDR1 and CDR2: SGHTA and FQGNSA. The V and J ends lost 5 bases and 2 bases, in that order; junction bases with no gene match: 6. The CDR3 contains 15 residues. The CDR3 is CASSHGLARQETQYF. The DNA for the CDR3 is TGTGCCAGCAGCCACGGACTAGCGAGGCAAGAGACCCAGTACTTC.

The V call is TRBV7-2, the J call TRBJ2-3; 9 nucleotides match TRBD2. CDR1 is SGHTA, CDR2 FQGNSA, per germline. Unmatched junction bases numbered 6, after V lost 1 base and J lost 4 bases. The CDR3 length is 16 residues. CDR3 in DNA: TGTGCCAGCAGCTTAGGGGGTAGCGGGAGCCCAGATACGCAGTATTTT. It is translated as CASSLGGSGSPDTQYF.

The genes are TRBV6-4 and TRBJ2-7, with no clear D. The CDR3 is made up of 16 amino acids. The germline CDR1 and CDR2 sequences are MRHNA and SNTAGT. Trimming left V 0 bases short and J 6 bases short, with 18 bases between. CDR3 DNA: TGTGCCAGCAGTGACTCACGTCGGGTAAGAGCTAGCGAGCAGTACTTC. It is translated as CASSDSRRVRASEQYF.

The CDR3 loop is CASSSSNAWAGGTHEQYF. The CDR3, as DNA: TGTGCCAGCAGCTCCTCTAATGCTTGGGCGGGAGGGACCCACGAGCAGTACTTC. This sequence joins TRBV7-3 and TRBJ2-7; TRBD2 agrees at 9 bases. With 4 bases clipped from V and 5 bases from J, the junction kept 18 bases outside the gene matches. This CDR3 region has 18 residues. CDR1 and CDR2 (germline): SGHTA, FQGTGA.

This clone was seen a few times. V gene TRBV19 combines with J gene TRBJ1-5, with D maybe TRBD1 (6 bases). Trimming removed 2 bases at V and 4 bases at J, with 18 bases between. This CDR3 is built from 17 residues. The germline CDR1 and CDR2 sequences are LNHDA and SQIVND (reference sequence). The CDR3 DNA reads TGTGCCAGTAGTATAAGTCGGGGGCAGGGGACTAATCAGCCCCAGCATTTT. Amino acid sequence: CASSISRGQGTNQPQHF.

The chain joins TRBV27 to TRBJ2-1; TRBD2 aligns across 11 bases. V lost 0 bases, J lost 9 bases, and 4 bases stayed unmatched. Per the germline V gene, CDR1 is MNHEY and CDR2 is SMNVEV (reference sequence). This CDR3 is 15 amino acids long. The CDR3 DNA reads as TGTGCCAGCAGTTTATCTAGCGGGAGGGCTGGTGAGCAGTTCTTC. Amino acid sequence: CASSLSSGRAGEQFF.

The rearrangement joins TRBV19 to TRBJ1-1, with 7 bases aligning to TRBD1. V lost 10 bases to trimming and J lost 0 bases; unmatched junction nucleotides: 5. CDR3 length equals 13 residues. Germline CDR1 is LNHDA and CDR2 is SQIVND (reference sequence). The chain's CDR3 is CAISTGMNTEAFF. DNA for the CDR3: TGTGCCATTTCGACAGGGATGAACACTGAAGCTTTCTTT.

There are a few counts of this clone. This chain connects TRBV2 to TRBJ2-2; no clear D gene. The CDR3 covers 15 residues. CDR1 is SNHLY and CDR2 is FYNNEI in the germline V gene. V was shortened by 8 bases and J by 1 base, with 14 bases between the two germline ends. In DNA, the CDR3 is TGTGCCAGCCTGTTAAACTCCGGGAACACCGGGGAGCTGTTTTTT. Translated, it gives CASLLNSGNTGELFF. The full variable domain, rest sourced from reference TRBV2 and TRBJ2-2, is EPEVTQTPSHQVTQMGQEVILRCVPISNHLYFYWYRQILGQKVEFLVSFYNNEISEKSEIFDDQFSVERPDGSNFTLKIRSTKLEDSAMYFCASLLNSGNTGELFFGEGSRLTVL.

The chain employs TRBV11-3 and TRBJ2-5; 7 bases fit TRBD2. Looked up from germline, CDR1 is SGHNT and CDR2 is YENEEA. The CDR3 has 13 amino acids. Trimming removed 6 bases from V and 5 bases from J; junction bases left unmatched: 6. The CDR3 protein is CASSQGLGETQYF. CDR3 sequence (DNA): TGTGCCAGCAGTCAAGGACTAGGGGAGACCCAGTACTTC.

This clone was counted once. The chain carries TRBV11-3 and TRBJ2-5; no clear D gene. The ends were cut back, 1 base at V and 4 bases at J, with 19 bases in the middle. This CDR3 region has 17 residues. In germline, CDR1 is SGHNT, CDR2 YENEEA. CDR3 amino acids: CASSLGDRRESGETQYF. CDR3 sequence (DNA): TGTGCCAGCAGCTTAGGTGACCGGAGAGAGTCGGGAGAGACCCAGTACTTC.

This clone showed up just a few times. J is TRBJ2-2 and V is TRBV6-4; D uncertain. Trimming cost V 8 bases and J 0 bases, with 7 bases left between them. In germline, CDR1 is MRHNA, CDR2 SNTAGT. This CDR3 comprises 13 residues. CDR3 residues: CASGQSNTGELFF. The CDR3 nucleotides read TGTGCCAGCGGGCAATCGAACACCGGGGAGCTGTTTTTT.

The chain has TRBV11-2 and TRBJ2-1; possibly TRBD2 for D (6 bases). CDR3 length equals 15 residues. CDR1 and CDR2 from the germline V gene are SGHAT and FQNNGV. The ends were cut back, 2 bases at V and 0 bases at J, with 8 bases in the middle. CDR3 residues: CASSLIGGSYNEQFF. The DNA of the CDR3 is TGTGCCAGCAGCTTAATCGGGGGCTCCTACAATGAGCAGTTCTTC.

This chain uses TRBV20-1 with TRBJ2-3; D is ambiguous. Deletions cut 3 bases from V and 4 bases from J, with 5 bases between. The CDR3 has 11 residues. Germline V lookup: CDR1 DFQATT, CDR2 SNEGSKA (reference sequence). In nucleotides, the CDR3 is TGCAGTGCTAGCCGGGCAGATACGCAGTATTTT. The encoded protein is CSASRADTQYF.

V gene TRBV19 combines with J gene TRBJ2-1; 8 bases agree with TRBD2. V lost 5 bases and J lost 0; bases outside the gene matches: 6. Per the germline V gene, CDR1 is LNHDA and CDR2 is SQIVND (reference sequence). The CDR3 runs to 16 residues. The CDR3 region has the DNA TGTGCCAGTAGTGCACGCGGGAGGAACTCCTACAATGAGCAGTTCTTC. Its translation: CASSARGRNSYNEQFF.

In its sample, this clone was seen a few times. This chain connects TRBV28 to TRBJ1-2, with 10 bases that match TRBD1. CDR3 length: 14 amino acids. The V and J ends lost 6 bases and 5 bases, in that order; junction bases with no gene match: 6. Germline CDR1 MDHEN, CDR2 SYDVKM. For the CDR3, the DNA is TGTGCCAGCAGGGACAGGGGGGGCCCGTATGGCTACACCTTC. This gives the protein CASRDRGGPYGYTF.